This T cell receptor beta chain was recovered during a study of T cell changes during pregnancy in multiple sclerosis. Here immunoSEQ multiplex PCR was the method, and the copy in TCRdb shows in-frame clones only, minus some. The repertoire holds about 40,000 clones, with roughly 90% as singletons. The CDR3 has 14 residues. Germline CDR1 and CDR2: SEHNR and FQNEAQ (reference sequence). Trimming took off 5 bases at V and 3 bases at J, with 13 bases between the two ends. The sample here was CD4+ T cells from peripheral blood mononuclear cells, taken in the third trimester of pregnancy. The rearrangement joins TRBV7-9 to TRBJ1-2; possible D gene TRBD1, 6 bases. The clonotype comes from a female donor with multiple sclerosis, enrolled in a pregnancy study. The CDR3 sequence is CASSQWTVDYGYTF. The CDR3, as DNA: TGTGCCAGCAGCCAGTGGACAGTTGACTATGGCTACACCTTC.